Here is one T cell receptor (beta chain) with its context. Its antigen is as yet unknown. V lost 6 bases, J lost 7 bases, and 10 bases lay in between. CDR3 length: 10 residues. Germline CDR1 DFQATT, CDR2 SNEGSKA (reference sequence). TCRdb processed the RT-PCR reads anew with MiXCR; each CDR3 protein has one entry. This sample has 500,000 to 600,000 distinct CDR3 sequences; about 8% occur once, and the top ten carry approximately 12%. This sample was included in a study of response to subunit inactivated influenza vaccine. Overall study findings and caveats: Only a handful of new T cells, the authors suggested, are recruited with each seasonal influenza vaccination.

This receptor was obtained from a man between 50 and 69 years old who received an inactivated influenza vaccine. The sample here was PBMCs from blood, taken roughly 24 months after vaccination. The rearrangement joins TRBV20-1 to TRBJ2-7; D unclear. The CDR3 protein is CSAKDWEQYF. CDR3 coding DNA: TGCAGTGCCAAAGACTGGGAGCAGTACTTC.